The sequence of this T cell receptor beta chain was determined in a study of blood T cell repertoires in COVID-19. In germline, CDR1 is LGHDT, CDR2 YNNKEL (reference sequence). The CDR3 totals 15 residues. Trimming shortened V by 4 bases and J by 1 base, and 13 bases separated the two germline ends. Only in-frame clones appear in the TCRdb table, and some are missing; sequencing was by immunoSEQ multiplex PCR. The table shows under 150,000 clones, with about 86% occurring only once. Sequencing was done on a sample of PBMCs or T cells enriched from blood (not recorded which). The sequence derives from a woman aged 45-60 years who had recovered from COVID-19. The chain couples TRBV3-1 (or the pseudogene TRBV3-2) to TRBJ1-1; a possible D gene is TRBD1 (5 bases). The CDR3 spells CASSPFRDSNTEAFF. In nucleotides, the CDR3 is TGTGCCAGCAGCCCCTTCAGGGACTCGAACACTGAAGCTTTCTTT.